The clone carrying this TCR beta chain was found a few times. Its matching antigen is unknown. The same CDR3 also results from other DNA sequences found in this sample. This entry belongs to a study of T cell responses to AZD1222 COVID-19 vaccine. Notes on the study in general: Spike-wide coverage was observed for vaccine-associated CD4 TCRs, with dominant responses at 160-218 and 743-854.

Repertoires were generated with immunoSEQ multiplex PCR, while TCRdb's copy carries only in-frame clones and drops some. The sample carries roughly 110,000 clones, about nine tenths recorded once. Trimming removed 2 bases at V and 5 bases at J, with 7 bases between. This CDR3 is built from 13 residues. The chain combines TRBV12-3 or TRBV12-4 with TRBJ1-5; D is uncertain. This TCR came from an adult in good health. Specimen: peripheral blood, collected on day 0 of AZD1222 vaccination. The CDR3 is CASSLSRDQPQHF. CDR3 in DNA: TGTGCCAGCAGTTTAAGCCGAGATCAGCCCCAGCATTTT.